This T cell receptor (beta chain) was identified in a study of T cell repertoires in cytomegalovirus infection (dated by TCRdb to about 2019). Background on the whole study: Donor HLA type was relevant to the analysis, as public TCR beta signatures indicated carriage of CMV infection together with the matching HLA type. Summary of the overall study and its limitations: The ex vivo response was dominated by HLA-C-restricted CMV-specific TCR beta clonotypes, and the single most frequent clonotype in two of eight donors was supplied by these HLA-C-restricted clonotypes. Carriers of CMV infection plus the relevant HLA type were discriminated by the cumulative frequency of public TCR beta family members in the study cohort and in an independent roughly 400-donor cohort.

Comments on this clonotype: Its antigen is currently not known. Per-base quality was not reported, and no clone a single base away is much larger than it.

Reads for this sample came from an Illumina HiSeq 1500. Using fastp trimming at Q25 and MiXCR clonotype assembly, TCRdb reanalyzed the public sequencing data and kept in-frame beta chains. Here each entry gathers all rows of one CDR3 protein and keeps the most common genes and DNA. The sample table shows around 350,000 distinct CDR3 sequences, and 15% to 20% are seen once. The ten most abundant clones make up roughly 9% of the sample. V and J are truncated by 7 bases and 0 bases respectively, leaving an intervening sequence of 7 bases. The CDR3 covers 14 residues, taking in both the cysteine and the phenylalanine. Kept here is only the CDR3 DNA, which spans 42 bases and is read in frame from base 1.

The receptor comes from a human donor in good health (CMV status not recorded). Some clones in this sample may be carry-over from other donors' samples. The specimen sequenced was PBMCs. The V gene is TRBV12-3 or TRBV12-4 and the J gene is TRBJ2-6, with no D gene named confidently. The sequenced DNA is TGTGCCAGCACTGAGACCTCTGGGGCCAACGTCCTGACTTTC. The translation is CASTETSGANVLTF.